This TCR beta chain derives from a study of T cell responses to AZD1222 COVID-19 vaccine. The study, taken as a whole, reports: Targeting of unmutated variant regions was reportedly seen in nearly half of spike-specific TCRs. Repertoires were collected only later (after the peak T cell response had occurred). Most donors were white British, females outnumbered males, and clonal diversity was possibly underestimated. Recipients of two AZD1222 doses showed rising Spike-specific TCR breadth and depth.

TCRdb's table, derived via immunoSEQ multiplex PCR, lists solely in-frame clones and lacks some. The sample has over 100,000 clones, roughly 92% seen once. Notes on this clone: Its antigen remains unknown.

Trimming stripped 7 bases from V and 2 bases from J, with 9 bases between. The CDR3 is 13 amino acids. CDR1 and CDR2 from the germline V gene are SNHLY and FYNNEI. The rearrangement joins TRBV2 to TRBJ1-3, with a tentative D call TRBD1 (6 bases). The specimen was peripheral blood, collected on day 0 of AZD1222 vaccination. The sequence was obtained from an adult in good health. The CDR3 DNA is TGTGCCAGCACCGCAGGGGCTGGAAACACCATATATTTT. This sequence encodes CASTAGAGNTIYF.